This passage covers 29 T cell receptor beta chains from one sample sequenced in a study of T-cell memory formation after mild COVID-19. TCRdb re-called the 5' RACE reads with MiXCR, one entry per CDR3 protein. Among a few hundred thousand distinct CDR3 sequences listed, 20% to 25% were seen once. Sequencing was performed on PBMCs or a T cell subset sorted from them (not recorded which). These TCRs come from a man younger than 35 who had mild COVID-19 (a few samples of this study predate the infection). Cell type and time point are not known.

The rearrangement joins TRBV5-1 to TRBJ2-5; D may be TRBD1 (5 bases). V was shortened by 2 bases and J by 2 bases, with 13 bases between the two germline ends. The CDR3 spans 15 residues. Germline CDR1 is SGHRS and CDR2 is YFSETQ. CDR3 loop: CASSFGHSGQETQYF. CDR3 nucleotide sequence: TGCGCCAGCAGCTTCGGGCATTCAGGGCAAGAGACCCAGTACTTC.

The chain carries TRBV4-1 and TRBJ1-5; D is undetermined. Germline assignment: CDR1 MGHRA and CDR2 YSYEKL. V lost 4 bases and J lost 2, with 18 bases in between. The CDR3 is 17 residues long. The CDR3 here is CASSPGLRGRGNQPQHF. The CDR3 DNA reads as TGCGCCAGCAGCCCAGGTCTGCGGGGTAGGGGCAATCAGCCCCAGCATTTT.

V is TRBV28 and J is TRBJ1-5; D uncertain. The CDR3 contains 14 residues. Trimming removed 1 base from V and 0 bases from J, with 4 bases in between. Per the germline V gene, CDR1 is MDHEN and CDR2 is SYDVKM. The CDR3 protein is CASSLYPSNQPQHF. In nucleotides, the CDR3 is TGTGCCAGCAGTTTATACCCTAGCAATCAGCCCCAGCATTTT.

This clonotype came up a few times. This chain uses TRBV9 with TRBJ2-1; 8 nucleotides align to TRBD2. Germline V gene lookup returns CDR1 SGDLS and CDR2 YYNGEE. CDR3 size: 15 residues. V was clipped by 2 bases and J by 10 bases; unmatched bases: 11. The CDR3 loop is CASSVTGGVLSEQFF. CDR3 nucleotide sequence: TGTGCCAGCAGCGTGACCGGGGGGGTTCTTTCGGAGCAGTTCTTC.

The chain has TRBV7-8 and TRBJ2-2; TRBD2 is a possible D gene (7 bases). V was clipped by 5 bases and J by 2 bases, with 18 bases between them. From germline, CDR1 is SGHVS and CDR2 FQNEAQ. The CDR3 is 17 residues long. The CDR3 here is CASSPSGTTLNTGELFF. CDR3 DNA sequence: TGTGCCAGCAGCCCGAGCGGGACAACCCTCAACACCGGGGAGCTGTTTTTT.

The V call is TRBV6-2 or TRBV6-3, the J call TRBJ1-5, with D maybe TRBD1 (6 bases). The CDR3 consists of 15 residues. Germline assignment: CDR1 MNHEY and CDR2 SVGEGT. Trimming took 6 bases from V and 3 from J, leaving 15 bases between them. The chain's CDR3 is CASSYGGSTNQPQHF. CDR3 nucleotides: TGTGCCAGCAGCTACGGGGGCAGTACCAATCAGCCCCAGCATTTT.

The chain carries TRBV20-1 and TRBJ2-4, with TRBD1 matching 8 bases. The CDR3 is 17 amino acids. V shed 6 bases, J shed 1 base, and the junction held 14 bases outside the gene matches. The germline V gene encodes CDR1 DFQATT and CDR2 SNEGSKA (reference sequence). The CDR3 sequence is CSAQAPQGAGAKNIQYF. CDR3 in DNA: TGCAGTGCCCAAGCTCCCCAGGGGGCTGGCGCCAAAAACATTCAGTACTTC.

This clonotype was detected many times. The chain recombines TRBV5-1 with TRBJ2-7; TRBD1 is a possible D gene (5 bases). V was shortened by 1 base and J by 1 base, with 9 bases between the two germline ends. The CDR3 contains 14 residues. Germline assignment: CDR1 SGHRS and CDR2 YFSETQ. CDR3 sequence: CASSLRGRSYEQYF. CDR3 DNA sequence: TGCGCCAGCAGCTTGAGGGGCAGGTCCTACGAGCAGTACTTC.

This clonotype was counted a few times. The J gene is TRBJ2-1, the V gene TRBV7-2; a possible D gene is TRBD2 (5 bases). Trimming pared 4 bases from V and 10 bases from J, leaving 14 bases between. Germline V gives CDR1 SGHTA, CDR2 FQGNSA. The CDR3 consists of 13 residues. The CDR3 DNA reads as TGTGCCAGCAGCTATACTAGTTTCTCCGAGCAGTTCTTC. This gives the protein CASSYTSFSEQFF.

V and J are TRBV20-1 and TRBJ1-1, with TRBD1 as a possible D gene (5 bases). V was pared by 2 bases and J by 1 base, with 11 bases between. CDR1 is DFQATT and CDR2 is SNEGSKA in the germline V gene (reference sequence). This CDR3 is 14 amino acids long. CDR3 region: CSARTPGRNTEAFF. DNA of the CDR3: TGCAGTGCTAGAACCCCAGGGAGGAACACTGAAGCTTTCTTT.

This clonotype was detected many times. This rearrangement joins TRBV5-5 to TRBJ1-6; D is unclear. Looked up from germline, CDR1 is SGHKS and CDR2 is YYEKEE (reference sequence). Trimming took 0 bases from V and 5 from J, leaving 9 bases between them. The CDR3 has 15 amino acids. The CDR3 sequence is CASSLEQIHNSPLHF. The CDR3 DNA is TGTGCCAGCAGCTTGGAACAGATACATAATTCACCCCTCCACTTT.

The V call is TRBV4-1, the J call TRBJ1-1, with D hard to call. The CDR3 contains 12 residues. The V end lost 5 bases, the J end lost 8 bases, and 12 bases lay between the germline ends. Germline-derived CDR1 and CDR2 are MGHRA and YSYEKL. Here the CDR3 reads CASSNQRAEAFF. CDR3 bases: TGCGCCAGCAGCAACCAGCGGGCCGAAGCTTTCTTT.

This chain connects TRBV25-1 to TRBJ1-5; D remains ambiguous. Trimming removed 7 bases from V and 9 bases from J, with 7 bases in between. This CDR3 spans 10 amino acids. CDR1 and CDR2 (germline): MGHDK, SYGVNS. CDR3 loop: CASNGRPQHF. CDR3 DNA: TGTGCCAGCAACGGGCGGCCCCAGCATTTT.

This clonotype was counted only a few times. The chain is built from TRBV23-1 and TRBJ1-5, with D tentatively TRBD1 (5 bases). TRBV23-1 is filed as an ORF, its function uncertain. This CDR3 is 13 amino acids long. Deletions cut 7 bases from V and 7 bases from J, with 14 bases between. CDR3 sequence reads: CASTQGDGQPQHF. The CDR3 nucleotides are TGCGCCAGCACCCAAGGGGACGGCCAGCCCCAGCATTTT.

CDR3 in DNA: TGTGCCAGCAAGCAAGGACCAAGCGAGACGGATGGCTACACCTTC. Protein: CASKQGPSETDGYTF. The chain is built from TRBV6-5 and TRBJ1-2; no definite D call. The germline V and J ends were trimmed by 7 bases and 6 bases, with 21 bases remaining between them. Germline CDR1 reads MNHEY; CDR2 reads SVGAGI. This CDR3 spans 15 amino acids.

The CDR3 DNA reads TGCAGTGCTAGTCAGGGGTTCTCCTACGAGCAGTACGTC. As protein: CSASQGFSYEQYV. The gene calls are TRBV20-1 and TRBJ2-7; perhaps TRBD1 as D (6 bases). Trimming cost V 3 bases and J 0 bases, with 9 bases left between them. The CDR3 is 13 amino acids. The germline gives CDR1 DFQATT, CDR2 SNEGSKA (reference sequence).

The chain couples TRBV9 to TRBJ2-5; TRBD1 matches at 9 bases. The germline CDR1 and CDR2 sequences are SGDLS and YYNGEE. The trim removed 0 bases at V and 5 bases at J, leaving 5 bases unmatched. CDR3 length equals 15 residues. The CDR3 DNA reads TGTGCCAGCAGCGTAGACGGACAGGGGCGGGAGACCCAGTACTTC. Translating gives CASSVDGQGRETQYF.

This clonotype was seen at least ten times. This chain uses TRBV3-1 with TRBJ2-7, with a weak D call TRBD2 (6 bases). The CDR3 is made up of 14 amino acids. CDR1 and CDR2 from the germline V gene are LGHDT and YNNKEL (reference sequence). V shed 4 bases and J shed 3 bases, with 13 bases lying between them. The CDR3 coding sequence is TGTGCCAGCAGCCCAGGGACTGGACTCTACGAGCAGTACGTC. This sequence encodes CASSPGTGLYEQYV.

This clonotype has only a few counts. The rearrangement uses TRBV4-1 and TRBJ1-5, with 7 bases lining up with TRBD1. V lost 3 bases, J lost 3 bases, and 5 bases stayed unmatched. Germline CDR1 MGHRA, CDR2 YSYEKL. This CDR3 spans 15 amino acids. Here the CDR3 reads CASSHATGTNQPQHF. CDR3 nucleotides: TGCGCCAGCAGCCACGCGACAGGGACCAATCAGCCCCAGCATTTT.

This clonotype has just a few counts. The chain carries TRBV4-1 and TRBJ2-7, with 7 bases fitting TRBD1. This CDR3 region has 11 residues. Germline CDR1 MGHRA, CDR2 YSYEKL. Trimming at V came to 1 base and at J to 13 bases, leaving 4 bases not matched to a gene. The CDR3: CASSQGTGAYF. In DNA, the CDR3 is TGCGCCAGCAGCCAAGGAACAGGGGCATACTTC.

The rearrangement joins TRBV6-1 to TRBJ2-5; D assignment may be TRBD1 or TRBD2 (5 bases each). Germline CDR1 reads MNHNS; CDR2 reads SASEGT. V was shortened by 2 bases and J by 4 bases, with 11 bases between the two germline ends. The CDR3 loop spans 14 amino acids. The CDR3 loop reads CASSERRGTETQYF. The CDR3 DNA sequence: TGTGCCAGCAGTGAAAGACGGGGCACAGAGACCCAGTACTTC.

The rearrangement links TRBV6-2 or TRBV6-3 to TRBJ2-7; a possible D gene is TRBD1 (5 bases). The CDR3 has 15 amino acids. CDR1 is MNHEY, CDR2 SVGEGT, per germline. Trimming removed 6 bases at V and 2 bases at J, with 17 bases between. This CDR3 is CASRTQKQVPYEQYF. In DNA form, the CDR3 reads TGTGCCAGCAGAACGCAGAAACAGGTCCCCTACGAGCAGTACTTC.

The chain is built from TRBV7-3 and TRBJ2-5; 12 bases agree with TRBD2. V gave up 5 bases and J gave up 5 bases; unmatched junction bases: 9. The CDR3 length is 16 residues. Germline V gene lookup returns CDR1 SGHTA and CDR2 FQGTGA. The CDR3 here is CASSPHTSGGSETQYF. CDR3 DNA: TGTGCCAGCAGCCCCCATACTAGCGGGGGGTCGGAGACCCAGTACTTC.

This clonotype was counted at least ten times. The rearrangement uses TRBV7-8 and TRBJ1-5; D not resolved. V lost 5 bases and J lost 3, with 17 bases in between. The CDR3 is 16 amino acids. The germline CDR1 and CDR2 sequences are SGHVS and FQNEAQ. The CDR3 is CASSHINYSPNQPQHF. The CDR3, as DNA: TGTGCCAGCAGCCATATTAACTATAGCCCCAATCAGCCCCAGCATTTT.

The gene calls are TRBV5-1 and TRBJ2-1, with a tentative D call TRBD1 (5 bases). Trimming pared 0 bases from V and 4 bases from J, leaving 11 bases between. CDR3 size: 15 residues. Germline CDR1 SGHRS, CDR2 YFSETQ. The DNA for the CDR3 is TGCGCCAGCAGCTTGGCTGGACAACCTTACAATGAGCAGTTCTTC. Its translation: CASSLAGQPYNEQFF.

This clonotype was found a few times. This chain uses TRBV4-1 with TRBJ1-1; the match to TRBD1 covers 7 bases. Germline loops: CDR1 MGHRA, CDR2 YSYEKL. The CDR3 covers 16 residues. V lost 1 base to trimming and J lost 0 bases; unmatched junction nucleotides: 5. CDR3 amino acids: CASSQAGQLMNTEAFF. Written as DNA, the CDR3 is TGCGCCAGCAGCCAAGCGGGACAGCTCATGAACACTGAAGCTTTCTTT.

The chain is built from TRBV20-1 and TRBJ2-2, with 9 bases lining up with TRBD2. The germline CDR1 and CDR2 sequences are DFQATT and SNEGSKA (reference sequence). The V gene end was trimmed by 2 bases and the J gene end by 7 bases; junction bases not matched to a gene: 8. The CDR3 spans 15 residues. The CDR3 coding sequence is TGCAGTGCTAGACTGGCTAGCGGGGAAGACGGGGAGCTGTTTTTT. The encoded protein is CSARLASGEDGELFF.

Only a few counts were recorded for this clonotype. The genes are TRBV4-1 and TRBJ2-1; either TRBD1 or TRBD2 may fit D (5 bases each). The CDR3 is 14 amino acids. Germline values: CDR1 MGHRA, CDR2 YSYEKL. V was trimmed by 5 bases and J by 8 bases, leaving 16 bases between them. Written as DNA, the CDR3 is TGCGCCAGCAGCATGGGGGAAAAGGGCCATGAGCAGTTCTTC. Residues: CASSMGEKGHEQFF.

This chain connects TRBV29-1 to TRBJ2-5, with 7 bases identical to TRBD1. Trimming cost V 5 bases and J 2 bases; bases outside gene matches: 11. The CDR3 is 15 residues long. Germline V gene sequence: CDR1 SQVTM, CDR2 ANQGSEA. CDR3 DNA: TGCAGCGTTCGTCGACAGGGAAGGGGGCAAGAGACCCAGTACTTC. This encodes CSVRRQGRGQETQYF. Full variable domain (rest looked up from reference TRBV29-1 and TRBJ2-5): SAVISQKPSRDICQRGTSLTIQCQVDSQVTMMFWYRQQPGQSLTLIATANQGSEATYESGFVIDKFPISRPNLTFSTLTVSNMSPEDSSIYLCSVRRQGRGQETQYFGPGTRLLVL.